This TCR beta chain is from a study of graft-versus-host responses after intestinal transplantation. Study information: Each patient got anti-thymocyte globulin induction, then tacrolimus and steroids for about 3 years.

Here immunoSEQ multiplex PCR was the method, and the copy in TCRdb shows in-frame clones only, minus some. The sample comprises 24,000 or so clones, approximately 78% of which are singletons, and about 0.93% rests with the top ten. Concerning this clone: The antigen is undetermined.

V lost 5 bases, J lost 6 bases, and 7 bases lay in between. The germline V gene encodes CDR1 SSHAT and CDR2 FNYEAQ (reference sequence). The CDR3 runs 12 residues. The gene calls are TRBV7-7 and TRBJ2-2; D not resolved. Sequenced material: unstimulated CD8+ T cells sorted from spleen or lymph node cells, taken before transplant. The clonotype was recovered from a human donor who was the organ donor for an intestinal transplant. The CDR3, as DNA: TGTGCCAGCAGCCACGTATCCGGGGAGCTGTTTTTT. Translation: CASSHVSGELFF.